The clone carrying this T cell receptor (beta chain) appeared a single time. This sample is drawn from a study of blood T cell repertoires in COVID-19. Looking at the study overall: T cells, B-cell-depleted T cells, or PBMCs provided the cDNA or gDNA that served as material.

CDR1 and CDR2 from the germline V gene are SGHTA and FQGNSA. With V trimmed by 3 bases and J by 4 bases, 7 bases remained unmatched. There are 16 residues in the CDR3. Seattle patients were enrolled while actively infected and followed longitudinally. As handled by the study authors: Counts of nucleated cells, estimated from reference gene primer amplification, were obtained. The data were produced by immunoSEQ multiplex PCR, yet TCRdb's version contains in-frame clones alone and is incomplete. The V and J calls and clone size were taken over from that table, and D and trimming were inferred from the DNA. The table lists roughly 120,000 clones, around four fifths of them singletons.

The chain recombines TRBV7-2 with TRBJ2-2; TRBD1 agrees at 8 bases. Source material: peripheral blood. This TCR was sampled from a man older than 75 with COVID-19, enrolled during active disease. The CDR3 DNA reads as TGTGCCAGCAGCTTCTATTCGACAGGGGTCACCGGGGAGCTGTTTTTT. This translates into CASSFYSTGVTGELFF.